The rows below give T cell receptor beta chains drawn from one sample of a study of tumor and adjacent non-tumor tissue in lung cancer. TCRdb reprocessed the multiplex PCR reads via MiXCR and lists one record per CDR3 protein. The repertoire consists of around 74,000 distinct CDR3 sequences, with less than 75% occurring once and the leading ten covering around 30%. Source material: distant non-tumor lung tissue. All receptors come from a woman aged 50 to 65 with non-small cell lung cancer. CDR3s include the opening cysteine and the closing phenylalanine or tryptophan. D genes are given only for firm matches. The size of a clone is reported for some rows only, either as once, few or many, or as a class for expanded clones.

d_gene: .; j_gene: TRBJ1-4; len: 16; v_gene: TRBV10-3; abundance: .; CDR3aa: CAISESKGVSNEKLFF; CDR3nt: TGTGCCATCAGTGAGTCGAAAGGGGTGAGTAATGAAAAACTATTTTTT
d_gene: TRBD1; j_gene: TRBJ2-6; len: 18; v_gene: TRBV6-6; abundance: many; CDR3aa: CASSSRQGSSSGANVLTF; CDR3nt: TGTGCCAGCAGTTCGAGACAGGGTTCCAGCTCTGGGGCCAACGTCCTGACTTTC
d_gene: TRBD1; j_gene: TRBJ2-3; len: 14; v_gene: TRBV11-2; abundance: .; CDR3aa: CASSPGQAWSTQYF; CDR3nt: TGTGCCAGCAGCCCAGGACAGGCCTGGAGTACGCAGTATTTT
d_gene: .; j_gene: TRBJ2-1; len: 13; v_gene: TRBV20-1; abundance: .; CDR3aa: CSVSRESYNEQFF; CDR3nt: TGCAGTGTTAGTCGAGAGAGTTATAATGAGCAGTTCTTC
d_gene: TRBD2; j_gene: TRBJ2-1; len: 15; v_gene: TRBV4-2; abundance: .; CDR3aa: CAISQTSGRADEHFF; CDR3nt: TGTGCCATCAGCCAAACTAGCGGGAGGGCCGATGAGCATTTCTTC
d_gene: .; j_gene: TRBJ2-2; len: 17; v_gene: TRBV11-2; abundance: few; CDR3aa: CASSLGMGSYYTGELFF; CDR3nt: TGTGCCAGCAGCTTAGGGATGGGGAGTTATTACACCGGGGAGCTGTTTTTT
d_gene: .; j_gene: TRBJ2-3; len: 15; v_gene: TRBV11-2; abundance: .; CDR3aa: CASSFFGQGTDRQYF; CDR3nt: TGTGCGAGCAGCTTTTTCGGCCAAGGCACAGATAGGCAGTATTTT
d_gene: .; j_gene: TRBJ1-5; len: 13; v_gene: TRBV6-5; abundance: many; CDR3aa: CASRPDSYQPQHF; CDR3nt: TGTGCCAGCAGACCTGACAGTTATCAGCCCCAGCATTTT
d_gene: .; j_gene: TRBJ2-5; len: 14; v_gene: TRBV11-2; abundance: few; CDR3aa: CASSPQTGQETHYF; CDR3nt: TGTGCCAGCAGCCCCCAGACTGGGCAAGAGACCCATTACTTC
d_gene: .; j_gene: TRBJ1-2; len: 14; v_gene: TRBV5-1; abundance: .; CDR3aa: CASTLGRGSDGYTF; CDR3nt: TGCGCCAGCACCCTTGGAAGGGGGTCGGATGGCTACACCTTC
d_gene: .; j_gene: TRBJ2-7; len: 14; v_gene: TRBV6-2/TRBV6-3; abundance: .; CDR3aa: CASSPPGRTYEQYF; CDR3nt: TGTGCCAGCAGTCCCCCCGGGAGAACCTACGAGCAGTACTTC
d_gene: TRBD1; j_gene: TRBJ2-1; len: 16; v_gene: TRBV11-2; abundance: .; CDR3aa: CASQSLGQSCQYEQFF; CDR3nt: TGTGCCAGCCAGAGCCTGGGACAGAGTTGCCAGTATGAGCAGTTCTTC
d_gene: .; j_gene: TRBJ1-1; len: 15; v_gene: TRBV5-4; abundance: .; CDR3aa: CASSPGPGARTEASF; CDR3nt: TGTGCCAGCAGCCCGGGGCCGGGAGCGCGAACTGAAGCTTCCTTT
d_gene: .; j_gene: TRBJ1-2; len: 14; v_gene: TRBV11-2; abundance: .; CDR3aa: CASRLDQGSLSYTF; CDR3nt: TGTGCCAGCAGATTAGATCAGGGCAGCCTAAGCTACACCTTC
d_gene: .; j_gene: TRBJ2-7; len: 16; v_gene: TRBV12-3/TRBV12-4; abundance: .; CDR3aa: CANSTRARDLPYDQYF; CDR3nt: TGTGCCAACAGTACCCGAGCGAGAGACCTGCCCTACGACCAGTACTTC
d_gene: .; j_gene: TRBJ2-7; len: 19; v_gene: TRBV4-2; abundance: many; CDR3aa: CASSQETRAEVDGGLEQYF; CDR3nt: TGTGCCAGCAGCCAAGAGACCAGAGCCGAGGTCGATGGAGGCCTCGAGCAGTACTTC
d_gene: .; j_gene: TRBJ2-6; len: 16; v_gene: TRBV20-1; abundance: .; CDR3aa: CSAIGIGGTGANVLTF; CDR3nt: TGCAGTGCTATAGGGATAGGGGGTACTGGGGCCAACGTCCTGACTTTC
d_gene: .; j_gene: TRBJ2-4; len: 15; v_gene: TRBV29-1; abundance: .; CDR3aa: CSVLLGLRFVNIQYF; CDR3nt: TGCAGCGTGCTGCTCGGGTTGAGGTTTGTTAACATTCAGTACTTC
d_gene: .; j_gene: TRBJ2-7; len: 17; v_gene: TRBV11-2; abundance: .; CDR3aa: CASRWKAGTVSSNEQYF; CDR3nt: TGTGCCAGCAGGTGGAAAGCCGGGACGGTTAGCTCCAACGAACAGTACTTC